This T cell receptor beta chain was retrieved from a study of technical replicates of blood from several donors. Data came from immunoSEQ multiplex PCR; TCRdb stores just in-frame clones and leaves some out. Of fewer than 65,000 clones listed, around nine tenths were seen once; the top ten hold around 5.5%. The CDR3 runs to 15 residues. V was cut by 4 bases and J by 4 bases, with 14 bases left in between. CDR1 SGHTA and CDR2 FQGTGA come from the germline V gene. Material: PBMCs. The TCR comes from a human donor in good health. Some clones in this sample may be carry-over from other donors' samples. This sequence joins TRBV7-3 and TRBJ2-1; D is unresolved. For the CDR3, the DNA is TGTGCCAGCAGCTCCGCCAGCGCGGCATACAATGAGCAGTTCTTC. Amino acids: CASSSASAAYNEQFF.